The 18 T cell receptor beta chains below all came from one sample that was sequenced in a study of cytomegalovirus exposure and HLA in healthy donors. Repertoires were generated with immunoSEQ multiplex PCR, while TCRdb's copy carries only in-frame clones and drops some. Among about 120,000 clones, around nine tenths were seen once, and the ten largest hold around 6%. The source material was PBMCs. The receptors originated from a woman aged 18-29 years in good health and CMV-seropositive.

This chain links TRBV7-9 with TRBJ2-1, with 8 nucleotides matching TRBD2. The CDR3 totals 16 residues. The germline CDR1 and CDR2 sequences are SEHNR and FQNEAQ (reference sequence). J was trimmed by 4 bases and V by 0 bases; bases with no gene match: 5. For the CDR3, the DNA is TGTGCCAGCAGCTTAGCGGGAGCGGGAGCTTACAATGAGCAGTTCTTC. This translates into CASSLAGAGAYNEQFF.

The genes are TRBV6-5 and TRBJ1-4; D is undetermined. The CDR3 has 14 residues. V was shortened by 0 bases and J by 8 bases, with 10 bases between the two germline ends. Germline CDR1 MNHEY, CDR2 SVGAGI. This chain's CDR3 is CASSYSWAGEKLFF. The CDR3 DNA reads TGTGCCAGCAGTTACTCGTGGGCGGGAGAAAAACTGTTTTTT.

This chain joins TRBV18 and TRBJ1-1; 7 bases match TRBD1. This CDR3 has 13 amino acids. CDR1 is KGHSH, CDR2 LQKENI, per germline. The trim removed 8 bases at V and 0 bases at J, leaving 3 bases unmatched. The CDR3 DNA follows: TGTGCCAGCCAGGGACAGATGAACACTGAAGCTTTCTTT. It specifies CASQGQMNTEAFF.

This chain connects TRBV10-3 to TRBJ1-1, with D unresolved. CDR1 and CDR2 (germline): ENHRY, SYGVKD. The CDR3 covers 14 residues. V was cut by 6 bases and J by 4 bases, with 15 bases left in between. This CDR3 is CAIREGTGGTEAFF. CDR3 in DNA: TGTGCCATCAGGGAGGGTACGGGAGGCACTGAAGCTTTCTTT.

The chain has TRBV12-5 and TRBJ2-3, with 7 bases that match TRBD2. CDR3 size: 15 residues. The V gene end was trimmed by 1 base and the J gene end by 3 bases; junction bases not matched to a gene: 4. The germline V gene encodes CDR1 LGHNT and CDR2 FRNRAP. CDR3 loop: CASGLGRTRTDTQYF. Written as DNA, the CDR3 is TGTGCTAGTGGTTTGGGTAGGACTAGAACAGATACGCAGTATTTT.

Written as DNA, the CDR3 is TGTGCCAGCAGCTATTTAAACACTATGAACACTGAAGCTTTCTTT. It yields the protein CASSYLNTMNTEAFF. J is TRBJ1-1 and V is TRBV7-2; D call uncertain. Trimming took off 4 bases at V and 0 bases at J, with 12 bases between the two ends. The CDR3 consists of 15 residues. Germline-derived CDR1 and CDR2 are SGHTA and FQGNSA. The whole variable domain, remainder taken from reference TRBV7-2 and TRBJ1-1, is GAGVSQSPSNKVTEKGKDVELRCDPISGHTALYWYRQSLGQGLEFLIYFQGNSAPDKSGLPSDRFSAERTGGSVSTLTIQRTQQEDSAVYLCASSYLNTMNTEAFFGQGTRLTVV.

J is TRBJ2-1 and V is TRBV5-6, with TRBD1 matching 8 bases. The CDR3 covers 15 residues. J gave up 4 bases and V 3 bases, and 6 bases lay outside the gene matches. Germline lookup yields CDR1 SGHDT and CDR2 YYEEEE. The CDR3 protein is CASSYGTGWYNEQFF. CDR3 nucleotide sequence: TGTGCCAGCAGCTATGGGACAGGCTGGTACAATGAGCAGTTCTTC.

This rearrangement joins TRBV4-1 to TRBJ2-1, with 9 positions matching TRBD2. This CDR3 has 18 residues. The germline gives CDR1 MGHRA, CDR2 YSYEKL. The J segment lost 7 bases and the V segment lost 1 base, leaving 14 bases of the junction unmatched. In DNA form, the CDR3 reads TGCGCCAGCAGCCAAGGAAGGGCGCGCGGGAGGGCCGGGAATGAGCAGTTCTTC. Translation gives CASSQGRARGRAGNEQFF.

The chain couples TRBV30 to TRBJ1-5; possibly TRBD1 for D (6 bases). V was pared by 3 bases and J by 6 bases, with 15 bases between. Germline V gene data show CDR1 as GTSNPN and CDR2 as SVGIG (reference sequence). The CDR3 extends over 14 amino acids. The CDR3 loop is CAWSANRAGQPQHF. The CDR3 coding sequence is TGTGCCTGGAGCGCCAACAGGGCGGGTCAGCCCCAGCATTTT.

The rearrangement uses TRBV11-1 and TRBJ2-2, with D possibly TRBD1 on 6 matching bases. CDR1 SGHAT and CDR2 FQDESV come from the germline V gene (reference sequence). V gave up 3 bases and J gave up 5 bases, with 13 bases separating them. CDR3 length: 15 residues. CDR3 sequence: CASSFSTGWTGELFF. CDR3 nucleotide sequence: TGTGCCAGCAGCTTTTCCACAGGGTGGACCGGGGAGCTGTTTTTT. The entire variable domain, with the rest obtained from reference TRBV11-1 and TRBJ2-2, is as follows: EAEVAQSPRYKITEKSQAVAFWCDPISGHATLYWYRQILGQGPELLVQFQDESVVDDSQLPKDRFSAERLKGVDSTLKIQPAELGDSAMYLCASSFSTGWTGELFFGEGSRLTVL.

The genes are TRBV19 and TRBJ2-7, with D tentatively TRBD2 (5 bases). This CDR3 is 14 amino acids long. Germline V gene sequence: CDR1 LNHDA, CDR2 SQIVND (reference sequence). Deletions cut 3 bases from V and 1 base from J, with 10 bases between. CDR3 loop: CASSITDSSYEQYF. CDR3 DNA sequence: TGTGCCAGTAGTATCACGGACTCGTCCTACGAGCAGTACTTC.

V usage is TRBV6-1 and J usage is TRBJ2-7; D unresolved. Trimming took 5 bases from V and 7 from J, leaving 9 bases between them. The CDR3 length is 11 residues. Per germline, CDR1 MNHNS and CDR2 SASEGT. CDR3 coding DNA: TGTGCCAGCAGTCGCCAGTTGGAGCAGTACTTC. Encoded protein: CASSRQLEQYF.

CDR3 nucleotides: TGCGCCAGCAGTCCTTGGACAGGGAAGCGCGGTAACTATGGCTACACCTTC. This translates into CASSPWTGKRGNYGYTF. The V gene is TRBV23-1, the J gene TRBJ1-2, with 8 bases lining up with TRBD1. TRBV23-1 is an ORF, with its function uncertain. There are 17 residues in the CDR3. J lost 1 base, V lost 4 bases, and 11 bases had no gene match.

The rearrangement links TRBV7-9 to TRBJ2-1; the D is unclear. Trimming took 3 bases from V and 0 from J, leaving 9 bases between them. The germline CDR1 and CDR2 sequences are SEHNR and FQNEAQ (reference sequence). CDR3 length: 15 amino acids. CDR3 sequence (DNA): TGTGCCAGCAGCTTTCAGTACAGCTCCTACAATGAGCAGTTCTTC. It translates to CASSFQYSSYNEQFF.

The chain carries TRBV7-6 and TRBJ2-5, with a weak D call TRBD2 (6 bases). Germline values: CDR1 SGHVS, CDR2 FNYEAQ. This CDR3 spans 13 amino acids. Between the trimmed V and J ends, which lost 5 bases and 4 bases, there was a span of 11 bases. The CDR3 bases are TGTGCCAGCAGCGGGGGGTCTGTAGAGACCCAGTACTTC. Its translation: CASSGGSVETQYF. Full variable domain (rest looked up from reference TRBV7-6 and TRBJ2-5): GAGVSQSPRYKVTKRGQDVALRCDPISGHVSLYWYRQALGQGPEFLTYFNYEAQQDKSGLPNDRFSAERPEGSISTLTIQRTEQRDSAMYRCASSGGSVETQYFGPGTRLLVL.

The chain employs TRBV19 and TRBJ1-5; D call uncertain. Trimming took 5 bases from V and 6 from J, leaving 11 bases between them. Germline CDR1 reads LNHDA; CDR2 reads SQIVND (reference sequence). This CDR3 spans 13 amino acids. For the CDR3, the DNA is TGTGCCAGTAGTCCCTCGGGAGGTCAGCCCCAGCATTTT. The encoded protein is CASSPSGGQPQHF.

This chain joins TRBV5-1 and TRBJ2-5; 7 nucleotides align to TRBD2. CDR1 is SGHRS and CDR2 is YFSETQ in the germline V gene. The CDR3 totals 14 residues. J gave up 3 bases and V 3 bases, and 5 bases lay outside the gene matches. Written as DNA, the CDR3 is TGCGCCAGCAGCTGGGGGGGTGCCAAAGAGACCCAGTACTTC. Translation: CASSWGGAKETQYF.

The chain links TRBV27 to TRBJ2-1; 10 bases are shared with TRBD2. In germline, CDR1 is MNHEY, CDR2 SMNVEV (reference sequence). The CDR3 loop spans 16 amino acids. V dropped 2 bases and J dropped 5; count of bases not matched to a gene: 6. The CDR3 nucleotides are TGTGCCAGCAGTTTAGTGGTACTAGCGGGGCACAATGAGCAGTTCTTC. Protein product: CASSLVVLAGHNEQFF.